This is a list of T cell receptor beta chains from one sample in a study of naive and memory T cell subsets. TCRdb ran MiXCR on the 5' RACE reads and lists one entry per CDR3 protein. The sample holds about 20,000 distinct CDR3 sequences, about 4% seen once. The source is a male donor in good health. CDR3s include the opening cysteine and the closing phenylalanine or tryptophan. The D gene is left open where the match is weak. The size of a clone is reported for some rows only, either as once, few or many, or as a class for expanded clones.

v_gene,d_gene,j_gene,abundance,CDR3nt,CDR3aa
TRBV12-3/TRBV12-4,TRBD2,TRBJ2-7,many,TGTGCTATGGCGGGAGCTTACTTC,CAMAGAYF
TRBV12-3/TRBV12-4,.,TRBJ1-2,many,TGTGCCAGCAGCCATCGTCCCACCGCGGATCCCATCTATGGCTACACCTTC,CASSHRPTADPIYGYTF
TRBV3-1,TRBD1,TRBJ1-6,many,TGTGCCAGCAGCCAAGATTACACAGGGGTATCTCCCCTCCACTTT,CASSQDYTGVSPLHF
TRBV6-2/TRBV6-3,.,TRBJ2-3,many,TGTGCCAGCAGTTACGGTAGATTCACAGATACGCAGTATTTT,CASSYGRFTDTQYF
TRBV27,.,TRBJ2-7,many,TGTGCCAGCAGTGCATCCCCGGGGTCGGCCTACGAGCAGTACTTC,CASSASPGSAYEQYF
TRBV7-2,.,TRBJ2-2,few,TGTGCCAGCAGCCCTCATAGGGGGTCGACCACCGGGGAGCTGTTTTTT,CASSPHRGSTTGELFF
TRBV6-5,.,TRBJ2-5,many,TGTGCCAGCAGTTACTATACTAGCCGGGAGACCCAGTACTTC,CASSYYTSRETQYF
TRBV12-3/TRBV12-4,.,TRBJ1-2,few,TGTGCCAGCAGTTTAGTGGGGGGGGCGGTTGGCTACACCTTC,CASSLVGGAVGYTF
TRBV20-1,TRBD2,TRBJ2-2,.,TGCAGTGCTATTAAGGTCCTAGCGGGAGGCGGGACCGGGGAGCTGTTTTTT,CSAIKVLAGGGTGELFF
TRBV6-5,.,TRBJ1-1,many,TGTGCCAGCAGTTACTATCGGGGCAGACCCACTGAAGCTTTCTTT,CASSYYRGRPTEAFF
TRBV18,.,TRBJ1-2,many,TGTGCCAGCTCCCTCACCGGGACGGGGAACTATGGCTACACCTTC,CASSLTGTGNYGYTF
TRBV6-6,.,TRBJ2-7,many,TGTGCCAGCAGCCCCAGTATCAACGAGCAGTACTTC,CASSPSINEQYF
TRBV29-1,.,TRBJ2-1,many,TGCAGCGTTCGGGGGCAAACCTACAATGAGCAGTTCTTC,CSVRGQTYNEQFF
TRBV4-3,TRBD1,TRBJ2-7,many,TGCGCCAGCAGCCAAGAGGGGACAGGGCCCTACGAGCAGTACTTC,CASSQEGTGPYEQYF
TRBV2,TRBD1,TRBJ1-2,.,TGTGCCAGAAAGGGGACAGGGGACTATGGCTACACCTTC,CARKGTGDYGYTF
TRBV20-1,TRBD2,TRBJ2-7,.,TGCAGTGCCCGAAAAGCGGGAACCTCCAACGAGCAGTACTTC,CSARKAGTSNEQYF
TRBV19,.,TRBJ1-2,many,TGTGCCAGTACCGAGGGTGTTGGTGGCTACACCTTC,CASTEGVGGYTF
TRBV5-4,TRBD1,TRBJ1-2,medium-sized,TGTGCCAGCACCAGGACAGGGGATGTGGGCTACACCTTC,CASTRTGDVGYTF
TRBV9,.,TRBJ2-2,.,TGTGCCAGCAGCCTCCAGACAGGGAACACCGGGGAGCTGTTTTTT,CASSLQTGNTGELFF
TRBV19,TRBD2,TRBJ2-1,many,TGTGCCAGTACTCTCACGGGACTAACTAACAATGAGCAGTTCTTC,CASTLTGLTNNEQFF
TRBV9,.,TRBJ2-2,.,TGTGCCAGCAGCGCCGGCCCTCCGAACACCGGGGAGCTGTTTTTT,CASSAGPPNTGELFF
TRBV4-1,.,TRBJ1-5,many,TGCGCCAGCAGCCAAGATCCTGATCAGCCCCAGCATTTT,CASSQDPDQPQHF
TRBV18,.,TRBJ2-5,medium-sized,TGTGCCAGCTCACCACAGGGTGAGACCCAGTACTTC,CASSPQGETQYF
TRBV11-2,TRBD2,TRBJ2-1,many,TGTGCCAGCAGCCTCCTAAGCGGGATGTGGGACAATGAGCAGTTCTTC,CASSLLSGMWDNEQFF
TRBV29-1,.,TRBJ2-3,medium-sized,TGCAGCGTTAAGCTGGATACGCAGTATTTT,CSVKLDTQYF
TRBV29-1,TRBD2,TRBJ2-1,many,TGCAGCGTTGAAGGGGCTAGCGGGATATACAATGAGCAGTTCTTC,CSVEGASGIYNEQFF
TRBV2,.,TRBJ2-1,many,TGTGCCAGCAGTGAGTTTCTAGCCTGGGATTTTAATGAGCAGTTCTTC,CASSEFLAWDFNEQFF
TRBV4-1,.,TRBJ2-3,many,TGCGCCAGCAGCCAAGTCGATCTAGGGTTTACAGATACGCAGTATTTT,CASSQVDLGFTDTQYF
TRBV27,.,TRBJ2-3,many,TGTGCCAGCAGTTTAGTAATGGCTAGCACAGATACGCAGTATTTT,CASSLVMASTDTQYF
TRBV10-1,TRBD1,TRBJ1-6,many,TGCGCCAGACGAAACAGGGGTTGGAATTCACCCCTCCACTTT,CARRNRGWNSPLHF
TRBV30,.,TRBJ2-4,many,TGTGCCTGGAGTGGGAGTCCCAAAAACATTCAGTACTTC,CAWSGSPKNIQYF
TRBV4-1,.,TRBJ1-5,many,TGCGCCAGCAGCCAAGCTCCTCAAGTCAGCAATCAGCCCCAGCATTTT,CASSQAPQVSNQPQHF
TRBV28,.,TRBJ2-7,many,TGTGCCAGCAGTTTATCCGACTACGAGCAGTACTTC,CASSLSDYEQYF
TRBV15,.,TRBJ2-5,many,TGTGCCACCAGCTTCGGGCAGCAAGAGACCCAGTACTTC,CATSFGQQETQYF
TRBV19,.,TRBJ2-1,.,TGTGCCAGCGGGGCGTATGAGCAGTTCTTC,CASGAYEQFF
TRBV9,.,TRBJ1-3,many,TGTGCCAGCAGCGTAGACTCAGCCTCTGGAAACACCATATATTTT,CASSVDSASGNTIYF
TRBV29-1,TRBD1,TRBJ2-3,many,TGCAGCGGGGGGACAGCCTACACAGATACGCAGTATTTT,CSGGTAYTDTQYF
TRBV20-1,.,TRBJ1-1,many,TGCAGTGCTAGAGATCCTACAGGGCCCAACACTGAAGCTTTCTTT,CSARDPTGPNTEAFF
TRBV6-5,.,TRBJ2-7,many,TGTGCCAGCAGTTACGGGGACAACTCCTACGAGCAGTACTTC,CASSYGDNSYEQYF
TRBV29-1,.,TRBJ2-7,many,TGCAGCGTTGGGACGGAGACATACGAGCAGTACTTC,CSVGTETYEQYF
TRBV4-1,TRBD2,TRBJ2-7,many,TGCGCCAGCAGCCAAGCCGGGACTAGGGACCTCGAGCAGTACTTC,CASSQAGTRDLEQYF
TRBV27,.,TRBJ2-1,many,TGTGCCAGCAGTTTTGGTCTCCATGAGCAGTTCTTC,CASSFGLHEQFF
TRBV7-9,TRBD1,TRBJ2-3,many,TGTGCCAGCAGTCGGGACAGTGCCCCACGGGATACGCAGTATTTT,CASSRDSAPRDTQYF
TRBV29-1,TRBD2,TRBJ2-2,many,TGCAGCGTTGAAGATCAGCGGGGGAGTAACACCGGGGAGCTGTTTTTT,CSVEDQRGSNTGELFF
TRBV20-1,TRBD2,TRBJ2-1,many,TGCAGTGCTAGAGATCGCGGGAGTGGTTTCTACGAGCAGTTCTTC,CSARDRGSGFYEQFF
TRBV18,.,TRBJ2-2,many,TGTGCCAGCTCACCACCCAAGGGGATGAACACCGGGGAGCTGTTTTTT,CASSPPKGMNTGELFF
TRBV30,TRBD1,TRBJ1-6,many,TGTGCCTGGGCCGGGACAGGGGGTTCACCCCTCCACTTT,CAWAGTGGSPLHF
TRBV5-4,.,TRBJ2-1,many,TGTGCCAGCAGCGCGGACTACCTCTCCTACAATGAGCAGTTCTTC,CASSADYLSYNEQFF
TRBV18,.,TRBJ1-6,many,TGTGCCAGCTCAACCGCAGGGGAAAGATCACCCCTCCACTTT,CASSTAGERSPLHF
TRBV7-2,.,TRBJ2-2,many,TGTGCCAGCAGCTTAGACTACCGAAGTACGAACACCGGGGAGCTGTTTTTT,CASSLDYRSTNTGELFF
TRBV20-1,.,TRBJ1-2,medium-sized,TGCAACGCCGCGGACAATTCGATTTCCAAAAACTATGGCTACACCTTC,CNAADNSISKNYGYTF
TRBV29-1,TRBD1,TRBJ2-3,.,TGCCTATACAGGGGATCGACAGATACGCAGTATTTT,CLYRGSTDTQYF
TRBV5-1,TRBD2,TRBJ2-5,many,TGCGCCAGCAGCCGGAGGGGCGAAGCGGGGGGGCCATGGGAGACCCAGTACTTC,CASSRRGEAGGPWETQYF